This TCR beta chain was recovered during a study of cytomegalovirus exposure and HLA in healthy donors. The study ran its PCR with 60 Vbeta and 13 Jbeta primers. Sequencing used immunoSEQ multiplex PCR; TCRdb keeps in-frame clones, though not all of them. The sample has about 83,000 clones, more than 65% seen once. CDR3 length: 11 amino acids. Germline lookup yields CDR1 SGHDT and CDR2 YYEEEE. The V end lost 4 bases, the J end lost 5 bases, and 4 bases lay between the germline ends. Details on this clone: Its antigen is as yet unknown.

Study conclusions and caveats: The authors enumerated over 150 TCR beta chains as linked to cytomegalovirus.

The chain links TRBV5-6 to TRBJ2-1; D unclear. What was sequenced was PBMCs. The TCR originated in a man aged 55-75 years in good health and CMV-seronegative. The CDR3 DNA reads as TGTGCCAGCAGCCTAAACAATGAGCAGTTCTTC. Its protein product is CASSLNNEQFF.